This TCR beta chain was found in a study of blood T cell repertoires in COVID-19. The CDR3 contains 14 residues. Germline V gene sequence: CDR1 SNHLY, CDR2 FYNNEI. V lost 6 bases and J 4 bases, leaving 16 bases between the germline ends. This clone was seen once. Assay: immunoSEQ multiplex PCR; the TCRdb copy retains only in-frame clones and omits some. The sample shows about 110,000 clones, about 85% of them seen only once. This sequence joins TRBV2 and TRBJ2-7, with D tentatively TRBD2 (6 bases). Sample: peripheral blood. The clonotype originates from a human donor in a cohort sampled during active COVID-19. DNA for the CDR3: TGTGCCAGCAGCGTAGACCCGGGACTGTACGAGCAGTACTTC. This encodes CASSVDPGLYEQYF.